This is a list of T cell receptor beta chains from one sample in a study of cytomegalovirus exposure and HLA in healthy donors. TCRdb's copy holds only in-frame clones and misses some; the assay was immunoSEQ multiplex PCR. Altogether 90,000 to 100,000 clones are present, around 74% being singletons, with the ten largest covering 1.8%. Material for sequencing was PBMCs. The receptor set was obtained from a male donor in good health and CMV-seronegative. The CDR3 runs from the conserved cysteine through the conserved F or W. Fields, in order: D gene, CDR3 length, J gene, clone size, V gene, CDR3 DNA, CDR3 protein. The D gene is left open where the match is weak. Clone size is stated in some rows and not others, as once, few, many or a class when expanded.

d_gene: -
len: 16
j_gene: TRBJ1-1
abundance: -
v_gene: TRBV12-5
CDR3nt: TGTGCTAGTGGTTTGGTGTTGGGAGGCGAGAACACTGAAGCTTTCTTT
CDR3aa: CASGLVLGGENTEAFF

d_gene: TRBD2
len: 15
j_gene: TRBJ2-7
abundance: -
v_gene: TRBV27
CDR3nt: TGTGCCAGCAGCACGAGCGGGAGAGGGCCCTACGAGCAGTACTTC
CDR3aa: CASSTSGRGPYEQYF

d_gene: -
len: 14
j_gene: TRBJ1-2
abundance: few
v_gene: TRBV6-5
CDR3nt: TGTGCCAGCAGTTACAGAACTCGTAACTATGGCTACACCTTC
CDR3aa: CASSYRTRNYGYTF

d_gene: -
len: 14
j_gene: TRBJ2-1
abundance: -
v_gene: TRBV4-1
CDR3nt: TGCGCCAGCAGCCCGGGACTCCAAGCGGATGAGCAGTTCTTC
CDR3aa: CASSPGLQADEQFF

d_gene: TRBD1
len: 12
j_gene: TRBJ2-7
abundance: -
v_gene: TRBV29-1
CDR3nt: TGCAGCGTTGGGACAGGGAAGGGCGAGCAGTACTTC
CDR3aa: CSVGTGKGEQYF

d_gene: TRBD1
len: 14
j_gene: TRBJ1-1
abundance: -
v_gene: TRBV29-1
CDR3nt: TGCAGCGTTGAGCCGGGACAGGGAAGGCCTGAAGCTTTCTTT
CDR3aa: CSVEPGQGRPEAFF

d_gene: -
len: 12
j_gene: TRBJ1-5
abundance: -
v_gene: TRBV9
CDR3nt: TGTGCCAGCGGCGGGGGCAGTCAGCCCCAGCATTTT
CDR3aa: CASGGGSQPQHF

d_gene: TRBD1
len: 17
j_gene: TRBJ1-3
abundance: -
v_gene: TRBV7-2
CDR3nt: TGTGCCAGCAGCTTACGACGCAGGGGGCGGTCTGGAAACACCATATATTTT
CDR3aa: CASSLRRRGRSGNTIYF

d_gene: -
len: 15
j_gene: TRBJ2-3
abundance: -
v_gene: TRBV7-2
CDR3nt: TGTGCCAGCAGCATGGTAACAGTTCCTACAGATACGCAGTATTTT
CDR3aa: CASSMVTVPTDTQYF

d_gene: -
len: 17
j_gene: TRBJ1-1
abundance: -
v_gene: TRBV15
CDR3nt: TGTGCCACCAGCAGGACGGGTATACCTTCACGTTACACTGAAGCTTTCTTT
CDR3aa: CATSRTGIPSRYTEAFF

d_gene: -
len: 11
j_gene: TRBJ1-6
abundance: -
v_gene: TRBV28
CDR3nt: TGTGCCAGCAGTTTCGGTTCACCCCTCCACTTT
CDR3aa: CASSFGSPLHF

d_gene: TRBD1
len: 12
j_gene: TRBJ2-5
abundance: -
v_gene: TRBV29-1
CDR3nt: TGCAGCGTTGGGCGACAGGGAGAGACCCAGTACTTC
CDR3aa: CSVGRQGETQYF

d_gene: TRBD1
len: 16
j_gene: TRBJ2-5
abundance: -
v_gene: TRBV6-4
CDR3nt: TGTGCCAGCAGTGAACAGTTCGGGACAGTTGGAGAGACCCAGTACTTC
CDR3aa: CASSEQFGTVGETQYF

d_gene: -
len: 14
j_gene: TRBJ1-1
abundance: -
v_gene: TRBV7-9
CDR3nt: TGTGCCAGCATAGGAACAACGGGTAGAAATGAAGCTTTCTTT
CDR3aa: CASIGTTGRNEAFF

d_gene: TRBD2
len: 15
j_gene: TRBJ2-7
abundance: -
v_gene: TRBV6-5
CDR3nt: TGTGCCAGCAGCCCGATGGTAGCGGGAGGACACGAGCAGTACTTC
CDR3aa: CASSPMVAGGHEQYF

d_gene: -
len: 12
j_gene: TRBJ2-1
abundance: -
v_gene: TRBV2
CDR3nt: TGTGCCAGCAGTGACAGGGCCGATGAGCAGTTCTTC
CDR3aa: CASSDRADEQFF

d_gene: -
len: 16
j_gene: TRBJ2-7
abundance: -
v_gene: TRBV30
CDR3nt: TGTGCCTGGAGCGATCCCTGGCAGGGCGCTTCCTACGAGCAGTACTTC
CDR3aa: CAWSDPWQGASYEQYF

d_gene: -
len: 12
j_gene: TRBJ1-1
abundance: -
v_gene: TRBV29-1
CDR3nt: TGCAGCGTTGAACCGGGTCGCACTGAAGCTTTCTTT
CDR3aa: CSVEPGRTEAFF

d_gene: -
len: 15
j_gene: TRBJ2-2
abundance: -
v_gene: TRBV5-1
CDR3nt: TGCGCCAGCAGCTTGTCCTCCCCGAGGTCCGGGGAGCTGTTTTTT
CDR3aa: CASSLSSPRSGELFF

d_gene: -
len: 14
j_gene: TRBJ1-5
abundance: -
v_gene: TRBV6-5
CDR3nt: TGTGCCAGCAGGCCGGGGGGTAGGAATCAGCCCCAGCATTTT
CDR3aa: CASRPGGRNQPQHF

d_gene: TRBD1
len: 14
j_gene: TRBJ1-2
abundance: once
v_gene: TRBV6-5
CDR3nt: TGTGCCAGCAGCCCGACCGACAGGGATGGCGGCTACACCTTC
CDR3aa: CASSPTDRDGGYTF

d_gene: TRBD1
len: 15
j_gene: TRBJ1-2
abundance: -
v_gene: TRBV18
CDR3nt: TGTGCCAGCTCCCTCAGTGGACAGGTCGCATATGGCTACACCTTC
CDR3aa: CASSLSGQVAYGYTF

d_gene: -
len: 14
j_gene: TRBJ1-5
abundance: -
v_gene: TRBV2
CDR3nt: TGTGCCAGCAGCCTCGGGAGGCAGGGGCAGCCCCAGCATTTT
CDR3aa: CASSLGRQGQPQHF

d_gene: -
len: 14
j_gene: TRBJ1-1
abundance: -
v_gene: TRBV6-1
CDR3nt: TGTGCCAGCAGTGAAGGAGGGGGAAAAACTGAAGCTTTCTTT
CDR3aa: CASSEGGGKTEAFF

d_gene: -
len: 15
j_gene: TRBJ2-1
abundance: -
v_gene: TRBV7-8
CDR3nt: TGTGCCAGCAGCTTAGACGCAGGACTATTGGATGAGCAGTTCTTC
CDR3aa: CASSLDAGLLDEQFF

d_gene: TRBD1
len: 19
j_gene: TRBJ2-6
abundance: -
v_gene: TRBV10-3
CDR3nt: TGTGCCATCAGTGAAGGGGGGACAGGGGGCGCCGGTGGGGCCAACGTCCTGACTTTC
CDR3aa: CAISEGGTGGAGGANVLTF

d_gene: TRBD1
len: 16
j_gene: TRBJ2-7
abundance: -
v_gene: TRBV19
CDR3nt: TGTGCCAGTAGTGCAACCGGGACAGCCCCCTCCTACGAGCAGTACTTC
CDR3aa: CASSATGTAPSYEQYF

d_gene: -
len: 17
j_gene: TRBJ2-7
abundance: few
v_gene: TRBV23-1
CDR3nt: TGCGCCAGCAGTCAGCATACAGGACCCGCTGGTGCCTACGAGCAGTACTTC
CDR3aa: CASSQHTGPAGAYEQYF

d_gene: TRBD2
len: 15
j_gene: TRBJ2-7
abundance: -
v_gene: TRBV27
CDR3nt: TGTGCCAGCAGTTTAGGTAGCGGGGGGCCCTACGAGCAGTACTTC
CDR3aa: CASSLGSGGPYEQYF

d_gene: TRBD1
len: 14
j_gene: TRBJ2-5
abundance: -
v_gene: TRBV2
CDR3nt: TGTGCCAGCAGTGTGTTGGGACAGCAAGAGACCCAGTACTTC
CDR3aa: CASSVLGQQETQYF

d_gene: -
len: 13
j_gene: TRBJ2-7
abundance: -
v_gene: TRBV18
CDR3nt: TGTGCCAGCTCACCACTCGAGGGTTACGAGCAGTACTTC
CDR3aa: CASSPLEGYEQYF

d_gene: TRBD1
len: 14
j_gene: TRBJ1-2
abundance: -
v_gene: TRBV5-6
CDR3nt: TGTGCCAGCAGCCCGGGACAGGGGAACTATGGCTACACCTTC
CDR3aa: CASSPGQGNYGYTF

d_gene: -
len: 15
j_gene: TRBJ2-7
abundance: -
v_gene: TRBV5-1
CDR3nt: TGCGCCAGCAGCTTGGCGTTTCAGGGTTTCTACGAGCAGTACTTC
CDR3aa: CASSLAFQGFYEQYF

d_gene: TRBD2
len: 13
j_gene: TRBJ2-1
abundance: few
v_gene: TRBV10-3
CDR3nt: TGTGCCACCGGACTAGCGGTTAACAATGAGCAGTTCTTC
CDR3aa: CATGLAVNNEQFF

d_gene: -
len: 15
j_gene: TRBJ1-2
abundance: few
v_gene: TRBV5-1
CDR3nt: TGCGCCAGCAGCTTGGCCGATCAGGGAATAGGTGGCTACACCTTC
CDR3aa: CASSLADQGIGGYTF